A single sample is the source of the 25 T cell receptor beta chains below, sequenced in a study of tumor-infiltrating lymphocytes in primary liver carcinoma. The investigators made TCR beta cDNA from roughly 460 ng total RNA, using a constant-region primer. Three rounds of nested multiplex PCR with slightly modified ARM-PCR produced TCR beta libraries. In the first two PCR rounds, TRBV1-TRBV30 forward primers were paired with a C-beta reverse primer, and each round lasted roughly 9 cycles. In TCRdb, the multiplex PCR reads were re-called with MiXCR into one record per CDR3 protein. Of some 110,000 distinct CDR3 sequences in the sample, 82% were seen once. Extraction of RNA together with DNA used about 18-30 mg of unsorted bulk tissue. Sequenced material: liver tumor tissue from sampling region 3. Stated subset: tumor region T3, left-lateral pole. These receptors came from a man aged 35 to 55 with primary liver carcinoma and hepatitis B virus infection.

Points on this clonotype: The CDR3 does not close with the conserved phenylalanine or tryptophan, likely indicating a read error. No DNA is shown, since the ends of the CDR3 on it are uncertain; the CDR3 is the one TCRdb lists. The chain couples TRBV29-1 to TRBJ1-1. Germline V gene sequence: CDR1 SQVTM, CDR2 ANQGSEA. The CDR3 numbers 15 amino acids, ends counted. The CDR3 spells CIVRAGWGMNTEVFL.

About this clonotype: At one end the junction does not follow the germline gene, possibly because of a read error. The chain links TRBV5-4 to TRBJ2-3, with D maybe TRBD2 (6 bases). Germline V gene sequence: CDR1 SGHNT, CDR2 YYREEE (reference sequence). The CDR3 extends over 13 amino acids. CDR3: CVSMGRGTDTQYF. The CDR3, as DNA: TGTGTCAGCATGGGGCGGGGCACAGATACACAGTATTTT.

About this clonotype itself: Relative to the germline gene, one junction end is altered; a read error may explain this. The chain employs TRBV5-5 and TRBJ1-1; D gene unclear. CDR3 length: 15 residues. Germline V CDR1 and CDR2: SGHKS, YYEKEE (reference sequence). The CDR3 protein is CARSHECERYTEAFF. The CDR3 DNA sequence: TGTGCCAGGAGCCATGAGTGTGAGCGGTACACTGAAGCTTTTTTT.

This rearrangement joins TRBV14 to TRBJ1-1; unclear D gene. This CDR3 contains 17 residues. From germline, CDR1 is SGHDN and CDR2 FVKESK. Trimming cost V 0 bases and J 5 bases, with 19 bases left between them. CDR3 amino acids: CASSQDKGGLGNTEAFF. Here the CDR3 DNA reads TGTGCCAGCAGCCAAGATAAAGGCGGGCTCGGGAATACTGAAGCTTTCTTT.

Comments on this clonotype: One end of the junction varies from germline; a read error may be responsible. The chain carries TRBV5-1 and TRBJ2-3; D possibly corresponds to TRBD2 (5 bases). Germline-derived CDR1 and CDR2 are SGHRS and YFSETQ. The CDR3 loop spans 15 amino acids. The CDR3 loop is CTSTPTDPSTDTQYF. DNA of the CDR3: TGCACCAGCACCCCAACGGACCCTAGCACAGATACGCAATATTTT.

A remark on this clonotype: This may be a read error: a much more frequent sequence differs by one nucleotide. The rearrangement uses TRBV28 and TRBJ2-7, with 10 bases fitting TRBD2. CDR1 and CDR2 (germline): MDHEN, SYDVKM. CDR3 length: 15 amino acids. CDR3: CDSSLRGSGRYEQYF. CDR3 nucleotides: TGTGACAGCAGTTTAAGAGGTAGCGGGAGGTACGAGCAGTACTTC.

As concerns this clonotype: The CDR3 carries no conserved terminal phenylalanine or tryptophan, so it likely arises from a read error. J is TRBJ2-5 and V is TRBV29-1, with TRBD1 as a possible D gene (6 bases). Trimming cost V 8 bases and J 4 bases, with 14 bases left between them. CDR1 is SQVTM and CDR2 is ANQGSEA in the germline V gene. The CDR3 loop spans 12 amino acids. The CDR3 loop is CSLWGRGETQYL. CDR3 coding DNA: TGCAGCTTGTGGGGCAGGGGAGAGACCCAGTACTTA.

The rearrangement links TRBV30 to TRBJ2-7; tentative D call: TRBD2 (6 bases). This CDR3 has 13 residues. Looked up from germline, CDR1 is GTSNPN and CDR2 is SVGIG (reference sequence). The CDR3 is CAGGRCSPYEQYF. For the CDR3, the DNA is TGTGCTGGAGGGAGGTGTTCCCCCTACGAGCAGTACTTC.

Only a few counts were recorded for this clonotype. The CDR3 here is CASSPASGEDTQYF. The CDR3 coding sequence is TGTGCCAGCAGCCCTGCTAGCGGTGAAGATACGCAGTATTTT. The V gene is TRBV7-2, the J gene TRBJ2-3, with 7 bases fitting TRBD2. V lost 5 bases to trimming and J lost 5 bases; unmatched junction nucleotides: 7. CDR3 size: 14 residues. CDR1 is SGHTA, CDR2 FQGNSA, per germline.

As for this clonotype: Germline is not matched at one junction end, which may reflect a read error. The rearrangement links TRBV5-1 to TRBJ2-1, with a possible D match to TRBD2 (5 bases). CDR1 is SGHRS, CDR2 YFSETQ, per germline. CDR3 size: 15 residues. CDR3 in amino acids: CVSSFPEGRNNELFF. In nucleotides, the CDR3 is TGCGTCAGCAGCTTCCCAGAGGGAAGGAACAATGAGCTGTTCTTC.

With respect to this clonotype: A junction boundary mismatches the germline segment, possibly from a read error. The chain is built from TRBV6-1 and TRBJ1-1; D unresolved. The CDR3 is made up of 13 amino acids. CDR1 and CDR2 from the germline V gene are MNHNS and SASEGT. The CDR3 nucleotides are TGTACCAGCAGAAGAGTGTGGAACACTGAAGCTTCCTTT. It encodes CTSRRVWNTEASF.

In this sample, this clonotype turned up a few times. This could be a read error, since a much larger clone is one nucleotide away. The CDR3, as DNA: TGCGCCATCAGTTCAGGGGGCGAGAGGTTCAATGAGCAGTTCTTC. Amino acid sequence: CAISSGGERFNEQFF. J is TRBJ2-1 and V is TRBV5-1; 8 bases align to TRBD1. Germline V gene data show CDR1 as SGHRS and CDR2 as YFSETQ. The CDR3 consists of 15 residues. With 9 bases clipped from V and 6 bases from J, the junction kept 14 bases outside the gene matches. The whole variable domain, filled in from reference TRBV5-1 and TRBJ2-1, reads KAGVTQTPRYLIKTRGQQVTLSCSPISGHRSVSWYQQTPGQGLQFLFEYFSETQRNKGNFPGRFSGRQFSNSRSEMNVSTLELGDSALYLCAISSGGERFNEQFFGPGTRLTVL.

The chain couples TRBV29-1 to TRBJ2-5, with 8 nucleotides matching TRBD2. Germline V lookup: CDR1 SQVTM, CDR2 ANQGSEA. Trimming at V came to 8 bases and at J to 11 bases, leaving 22 bases not matched to a gene. The CDR3 is 15 amino acids. In nucleotides, the CDR3 is TGCAGCATCCGGCGGAGCGGGAGCTGGGCGGAGGCTCAGTACTTC. Encoded protein: CSIRRSGSWAEAQYF.

Turning to this clonotype: At one of its ends the junction is not consistent with the germline gene, which may arise from a read error. J is TRBJ2-7 and V is TRBV11-2, with a weak D call TRBD1 (5 bases). This CDR3 has 14 residues. Germline V gene lookup returns CDR1 SGHAT and CDR2 FQNNGV. DNA for the CDR3: TGTGCAAGCAGCTCTAACAGGAACCCCTACGAGCAATACTTC. This translates into CASSSNRNPYEQYF. The full variable domain, its missing parts supplied by reference TRBV11-2 and TRBJ2-7, is EAGVAQSPRYKIIEKRQSVAFWCNPISGHATLYWYQQILGQGPKLLIQFQNNGVVDDSQLPKDRFSAERLKGVDSTLKIQPAKLEDSAVYLCASSSNRNPYEQYFGPGTRLTVT.

The chain joins TRBV20-1 to TRBJ2-3, with TRBD2 matching over 7 bases. The CDR3 is 16 amino acids. With V trimmed by 6 bases and J by 0 bases, 12 bases remained unmatched. Germline CDR1 DFQATT, CDR2 SNEGSKA (reference sequence). CDR3 DNA: TGCAGTGCCCCCAGGGCGCGGGAGTCGAGCACAGATACGCAGTATTTT. Translating gives CSAPRARESSTDTQYF.

Concerning this clonotype itself: Since the CDR3 does not end with the conserved phenylalanine or tryptophan, this likely comes from a read error. V is TRBV7-2 and J is TRBJ2-5; D may be TRBD2 (5 bases). The CDR3 sequence is 17 residues long. Trimming removed 1 base at V and 1 base at J, with 16 bases between. Germline V gene data show CDR1 as SGHTA and CDR2 as FQGNSA. Here the CDR3 reads CASSLDPAVTPQETQYL. The CDR3 nucleotides are TGTGCCAGCAGCTTAGACCCAGCGGTGACCCCCCAAGAGACCCAGTACTTA.

A remark on this clonotype: An end of the junction differs from the germline gene, which may be a read error. This chain uses TRBV6-5 with TRBJ2-3; D possibly corresponds to TRBD2 (5 bases). Germline lookup yields CDR1 MNHEY and CDR2 SVGAGI. The CDR3 covers 15 residues. The CDR3 reads CASNPGPAETDTQYF. DNA of the CDR3: TGTGCCAGCAATCCAGGACCAGCGGAAACAGATACGCAATATTTT.

Regarding this clonotype: Germline is not matched at one junction end, which may reflect a read error. The chain couples TRBV10-2 to TRBJ2-3; D is perhaps TRBD2 (6 bases). In germline, CDR1 is WSHSY, CDR2 SAAADI. This CDR3 spans 15 amino acids. CDR3 DNA sequence: TGCTCCAGCAGTGAGGTGGGGGGACCCACAGATACGCAGTATTTT. Its protein product is CSSSEVGGPTDTQYF.

This chain joins TRBV11-2 and TRBJ2-7, with D hard to call. The CDR3 length is 12 residues. Germline values: CDR1 SGHAT, CDR2 FQNNGV. Trimming pared 10 bases from V and 3 bases from J, leaving 13 bases between. CDR3 DNA sequence: TGTGCCATCAATCCCGTGGGCTACGAGCAGTACTTC. Translating it yields CAINPVGYEQYF. The variable domain in full, with the rest retrieved from reference TRBV11-2 and TRBJ2-7, is EAGVAQSPRYKIIEKRQSVAFWCNPISGHATLYWYQQILGQGPKLLIQFQNNGVVDDSQLPKDRFSAERLKGVDSTLKIQPAKLEDSAVYLCAINPVGYEQYFGPGTRLTVT.

This chain links TRBV29-1 with TRBJ2-1; no reliable D call. Germline CDR1 and CDR2: SQVTM and ANQGSEA. This CDR3 contains 11 residues. Trimming shortened V by 4 bases and J by 5 bases, and 6 bases separated the two germline ends. The CDR3 sequence: CSVGEDNEQFF. DNA for the CDR3: TGCAGCGTTGGTGAGGACAATGAGCAGTTCTTC.

Comments on this clonotype: The junction does not match germline at one end; this may be a read error. The J gene is TRBJ1-2, the V gene TRBV6-2 or TRBV6-3; D is ambiguous. The CDR3 is made up of 12 amino acids. Germline-derived CDR1 and CDR2 are MNHEY and SVGEGT. The CDR3 DNA is TGTGCCAGCTGCCTGATAGCCTATGGCTACACCTTT. Translating gives CASCLIAYGYTF.

A note on this clonotype: The CDR3 carries no conserved terminal phenylalanine or tryptophan, so it likely arises from a read error. The DNA is left out, because the CDR3 cannot be placed on it with certainty; the CDR3 is given as TCRdb lists it. This chain uses TRBV14 with TRBJ2-1; the DNA was not used to check the table's D call, TRBD2. Ends included, the CDR3 has 16 residues. Per the germline V gene, CDR1 is SGHDN and CDR2 is FVKESK. CDR3 region: CASSAVAGWVNNEQLY.

The V call is TRBV7-9, the J call TRBJ2-5; D is ambiguous. Germline CDR1 and CDR2: SEHNR and FQNEAQ (reference sequence). This CDR3 has 13 residues. V dropped 1 base and J dropped 7 bases, with 10 bases sitting between them. The CDR3 region has the DNA TGTGCCAGCAGCTTAGGAGTGTCGGGGACCCAGTACTTC. It specifies CASSLGVSGTQYF. Variable domain in full (rest from reference TRBV7-9 and TRBJ2-5): DTGVSQNPRHKITKRGQNVTFRCDPISEHNRLYWYRQTLGQGPEFLTYFQNEAQLEKSRLLSDRFSAERPKGSFSTLEIQRTEQGDSAMYLCASSLGVSGTQYFGPGTRLLVL.

This clonotype turned up a few times. Germline and junction disagree at one end, which may indicate a read error. The V call is TRBV11-2, the J call TRBJ2-5; D is possibly TRBD1 (6 bases). Germline assignment: CDR1 SGHAT and CDR2 FQNNGV. The CDR3 is made up of 15 amino acids. The CDR3 spells CANSPRSAPGVTQYF. CDR3 DNA: TGTGCCAATAGCCCCCGGTCAGCCCCAGGGGTGACCCAATACTTC.

Notes on this clonotype: The CDR3 does not close with the conserved phenylalanine or tryptophan, likely indicating a read error. The rearrangement joins TRBV11-2 to TRBJ1-5, with D possibly matching TRBD1 (6 bases). Deletions cut 5 bases from V and 13 bases from J, with 27 bases between. This CDR3 comprises 16 residues. Per the germline V gene, CDR1 is SGHAT and CDR2 is FQNNGV. The CDR3 nucleotides are TGTGCCAGCAGCCTAAGAGGGGGACTGACGAATCAACCACAGCATTAT. Its protein is CASSLRGGLTNQPQHY.